A selection of T cell receptor beta chains follows, all from one sample in a study of T-cell memory formation after mild COVID-19. TCRdb recomputed calls from the 5' RACE reads with MiXCR, one row per CDR3 protein. The repertoire holds about 140,000 distinct CDR3 sequences, 20% to 25% seen once, with around 22% in the top ten. Input material: PBMCs or a T cell subset sorted from them (not recorded which). Receptors were obtained from an adult woman who had mild COVID-19 (a few samples of this study predate the infection). Cell type and time point are not known. CDR3s include the opening cysteine and the closing phenylalanine or tryptophan. Fields, in order: clone size, J gene, D gene, V gene, CDR3 protein, CDR3 DNA. D genes are given only for firm matches. A row's size may be missing; if present it is once, few, many or a size class.

clone size: few; J gene: TRBJ1-1; D gene: NA; V gene: TRBV5-4; CDR3 protein: CVARRPGTEAFF; CDR3 DNA: TGTGTCGCGAGGCGCCCGGGCACTGAAGCTTTCTTT
clone size: few; J gene: TRBJ1-2; D gene: NA; V gene: TRBV29-1; CDR3 protein: CSVNGGSNYGYTF; CDR3 DNA: TGCAGCGTAAACGGTGGGTCGAACTATGGCTACACCTTC
clone size: few; J gene: TRBJ2-7; D gene: NA; V gene: TRBV3-1; CDR3 protein: CASSQDQEDSIYEQYF; CDR3 DNA: TGTGCCAGCAGCCAAGATCAGGAGGACAGCATTTACGAGCAGTACTTC
clone size: NA; J gene: TRBJ2-5; D gene: TRBD1; V gene: TRBV7-9; CDR3 protein: CASSQTGGAWKETQYF; CDR3 DNA: TGTGCCAGCAGCCAGACAGGGGGCGCTTGGAAAGAGACCCAGTACTTC
clone size: NA; J gene: TRBJ2-7; D gene: TRBD2; V gene: TRBV12-3/TRBV12-4; CDR3 protein: CASSVPSGGYEQYF; CDR3 DNA: TGTGCCAGCAGTGTGCCTAGCGGGGGCTACGAGCAGTACTTC
clone size: few; J gene: TRBJ2-7; D gene: NA; V gene: TRBV29-1; CDR3 protein: CSVLGRQGSYEQYF; CDR3 DNA: TGCAGCGTCCTGGGGAGGCAGGGCTCCTACGAGCAGTACTTC
clone size: NA; J gene: TRBJ1-1; D gene: NA; V gene: TRBV3-1; CDR3 protein: CASSQWTELTEAFF; CDR3 DNA: TGTGCCAGCAGCCAATGGACAGAATTAACTGAAGCTTTCTTT
clone size: NA; J gene: TRBJ2-5; D gene: NA; V gene: TRBV29-1; CDR3 protein: CSVEDGRGSRETQYF; CDR3 DNA: TGCAGCGTTGAAGACGGGCGAGGTAGCCGGGAGACCCAGTACTTC
clone size: NA; J gene: TRBJ2-1; D gene: NA; V gene: TRBV5-1; CDR3 protein: CASSLTGIDEQFF; CDR3 DNA: TGCGCCAGCAGCCTAACAGGGATAGATGAGCAGTTCTTC
clone size: NA; J gene: TRBJ1-4; D gene: NA; V gene: TRBV7-6; CDR3 protein: CASSPTSAYEKLFF; CDR3 DNA: TGTGCCAGCAGCCCTACTTCGGCCTATGAAAAACTGTTTTTT
clone size: few; J gene: TRBJ2-5; D gene: TRBD2; V gene: TRBV12-3/TRBV12-4; CDR3 protein: CASSPGSAGGQETQYF; CDR3 DNA: TGTGCCAGCAGTCCCGGTTCGGCGGGGGGGCAAGAGACCCAGTACTTC
clone size: few; J gene: TRBJ2-1; D gene: NA; V gene: TRBV12-3/TRBV12-4; CDR3 protein: CASSPITRGFSNEQFF; CDR3 DNA: TGTGCCAGCAGCCCGATCACTAGGGGCTTTTCGAATGAGCAGTTCTTC
clone size: many; J gene: TRBJ1-2; D gene: NA; V gene: TRBV12-3/TRBV12-4; CDR3 protein: CASSFASAGGYTF; CDR3 DNA: TGTGCCAGCAGTTTCGCATCTGCGGGTGGCTACACCTTC
clone size: NA; J gene: TRBJ2-3; D gene: TRBD1; V gene: TRBV15; CDR3 protein: CATSREGNRGLTDTQYF; CDR3 DNA: TGTGCCACCAGCAGAGAAGGGAACAGGGGGCTAACAGATACGCAGTATTTT
clone size: few; J gene: TRBJ1-2; D gene: TRBD1; V gene: TRBV29-1; CDR3 protein: CSVRDSTSYGYTF; CDR3 DNA: TGCAGCGTCCGGGACAGTACCAGCTATGGCTACACCTTC
clone size: NA; J gene: TRBJ1-2; D gene: NA; V gene: TRBV5-1; CDR3 protein: CASSLPGFRDGYTF; CDR3 DNA: TGCGCCAGCAGCTTGCCGGGATTCCGAGATGGCTACACCTTC
clone size: NA; J gene: TRBJ2-3; D gene: NA; V gene: TRBV19; CDR3 protein: CASSIGGVGATDTQYF; CDR3 DNA: TGTGCCAGTAGTATAGGCGGCGTAGGCGCGACAGATACGCAGTATTTT
clone size: NA; J gene: TRBJ2-7; D gene: NA; V gene: TRBV6-5; CDR3 protein: CASSPGTEYYEQYF; CDR3 DNA: TGTGCCAGCAGCCCCGGGACTGAATACTACGAGCAGTACTTC
clone size: few; J gene: TRBJ2-3; D gene: TRBD2; V gene: TRBV20-1; CDR3 protein: CSARGAGGPTDTQYF; CDR3 DNA: TGCAGTGCTAGAGGAGCGGGAGGGCCCACAGATACGCAGTATTTT
clone size: few; J gene: TRBJ2-7; D gene: NA; V gene: TRBV4-3; CDR3 protein: CASSQGTTTYEQYF; CDR3 DNA: TGCGCCAGCAGCCAAGGGACTACAACCTACGAGCAGTACTTC
clone size: few; J gene: TRBJ2-1; D gene: TRBD2; V gene: TRBV6-5; CDR3 protein: CASSYSSSGRSADEQFF; CDR3 DNA: TGTGCCAGCAGTTACTCTTCTAGCGGGAGAAGTGCGGATGAGCAGTTCTTC
clone size: few; J gene: TRBJ2-5; D gene: NA; V gene: TRBV7-8; CDR3 protein: CASSFGWTTAPETQYF; CDR3 DNA: TGTGCCAGCAGCTTTGGGTGGACGACAGCCCCCGAGACCCAGTACTTC
clone size: NA; J gene: TRBJ2-7; D gene: NA; V gene: TRBV6-2/TRBV6-3; CDR3 protein: CASSSSQGYEQYF; CDR3 DNA: TGTGCCAGCAGTTCGTCACAGGGCTACGAGCAGTACTTC
clone size: few; J gene: TRBJ1-1; D gene: NA; V gene: TRBV6-5; CDR3 protein: CASTQGNTEAFF; CDR3 DNA: TGTGCCAGCACCCAGGGGAACACTGAAGCTTTCTTT
clone size: NA; J gene: TRBJ2-3; D gene: TRBD2; V gene: TRBV24-1; CDR3 protein: CATSDGLAGGADTQYF; CDR3 DNA: TGTGCCACCAGTGATGGACTAGCGGGAGGGGCAGATACGCAGTATTTT
clone size: once; J gene: TRBJ2-7; D gene: NA; V gene: TRBV7-9; CDR3 protein: CGGARDSHEQYF; CDR3 DNA: TGTGGGGGCGCGAGGGATAGCCACGAGCAGTACTTC
clone size: few; J gene: TRBJ2-7; D gene: NA; V gene: TRBV7-9; CDR3 protein: CASSLEGVFVPNDEQYF; CDR3 DNA: TGTGCCAGCAGCTTAGAGGGGGTGTTCGTCCCCAATGACGAGCAGTACTTC
clone size: NA; J gene: TRBJ2-7; D gene: TRBD1; V gene: TRBV4-1; CDR3 protein: CASSQGTDRYEQYF; CDR3 DNA: TGCGCCAGCAGCCAGGGGACAGATCGTTACGAGCAGTACTTC
clone size: few; J gene: TRBJ2-7; D gene: NA; V gene: TRBV29-1; CDR3 protein: CSVEEGGLEQYF; CDR3 DNA: TGCAGCGTTGAAGAAGGCGGCCTCGAGCAGTACTTC
clone size: NA; J gene: TRBJ2-1; D gene: TRBD2; V gene: TRBV5-1; CDR3 protein: CASSLLSPSGRDDNEQFF; CDR3 DNA: TGCGCCAGCAGCTTGCTATCCCCCAGCGGGAGAGATGACAATGAGCAGTTCTTC
clone size: NA; J gene: TRBJ2-7; D gene: NA; V gene: TRBV6-2/TRBV6-3; CDR3 protein: CASSHRRTAPYEQYF; CDR3 DNA: TGTGCCAGCAGCCACCGGCGGACAGCCCCCTACGAGCAGTACTTC
clone size: NA; J gene: TRBJ1-1; D gene: NA; V gene: TRBV5-5; CDR3 protein: CASSSKTDGNTEAFF; CDR3 DNA: TGTGCCAGCAGCTCTAAGACGGACGGGAACACTGAAGCTTTCTTT
clone size: once; J gene: TRBJ2-1; D gene: TRBD2; V gene: TRBV12-3/TRBV12-4; CDR3 protein: CASSRRLAYNEQFF; CDR3 DNA: TGTGCCAGCAGTCGCCGACTAGCGTACAATGAGCAGTTCTTC
clone size: NA; J gene: TRBJ2-1; D gene: TRBD1; V gene: TRBV11-2; CDR3 protein: CASSLYRGDNEQFF; CDR3 DNA: TGTGCCAGCAGCTTATACAGGGGAGACAATGAGCAGTTCTTC
clone size: NA; J gene: TRBJ2-2; D gene: NA; V gene: TRBV4-3; CDR3 protein: CASSQDLFGAYTGELFF; CDR3 DNA: TGCGCCAGCAGCCAAGATCTTTTTGGGGCCTACACCGGGGAGCTGTTTTTT
clone size: NA; J gene: TRBJ1-5; D gene: TRBD1; V gene: TRBV5-1; CDR3 protein: CASSRGTDNQPQHF; CDR3 DNA: TGCGCCAGCAGCCGTGGGACAGACAATCAGCCCCAGCATTTT
clone size: NA; J gene: TRBJ1-2; D gene: NA; V gene: TRBV27; CDR3 protein: CASSLGAGGYNYGYTF; CDR3 DNA: TGTGCCAGCAGTTTAGGAGCGGGGGGTTACAACTATGGCTACACCTTC